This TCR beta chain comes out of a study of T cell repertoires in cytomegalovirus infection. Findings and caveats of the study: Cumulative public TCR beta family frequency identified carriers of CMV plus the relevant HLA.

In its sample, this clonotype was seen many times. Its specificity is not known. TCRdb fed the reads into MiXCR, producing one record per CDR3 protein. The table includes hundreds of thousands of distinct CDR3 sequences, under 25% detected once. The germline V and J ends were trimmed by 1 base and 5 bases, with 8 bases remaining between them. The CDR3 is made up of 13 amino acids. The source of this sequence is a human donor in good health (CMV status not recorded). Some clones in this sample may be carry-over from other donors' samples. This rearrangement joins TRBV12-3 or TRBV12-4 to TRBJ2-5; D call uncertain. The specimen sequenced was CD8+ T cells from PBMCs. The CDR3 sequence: CASSLGPTETQYF. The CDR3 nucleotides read TGTGCCAGCAGTTTAGGGCCAACCGAGACCCAGTACTTC.